The rows below give T cell receptor beta chains drawn from one sample of a study of radiotherapy plus CTLA-4 blockade in lung cancer. TCRdb's table, derived via immunoSEQ multiplex PCR, lists solely in-frame clones and lacks some. The sample holds 50,000 or so clones; around four fifths are singletons and the top ten take about 2.9%. Specimen: peripheral blood, collected from a patient treated with radiotherapy plus ipilimumab. These receptors were collected from a human donor with non-small cell lung cancer who had a partial response to radiotherapy plus ipilimumab. The conserved cysteine and the conserved F or W are not part of the CDR3 here.

j_call: TRBJ1-6
v_call: TRBV14
cdr3_aa: ASSQDWGTDTAGRSPLH

j_call: TRBJ1-1
v_call: TRBV5-1
cdr3_aa: ASSQVGGALDTEAF

j_call: TRBJ1-4
v_call: TRBV7-3
cdr3_aa: ASSLIREKLF

j_call: TRBJ2-3
v_call: TRBV4-1
cdr3_aa: ASSLEGGSSIDTQY

j_call: TRBJ2-7
v_call: TRBV5-1
cdr3_aa: ASSRGQGVYEQY

j_call: TRBJ1-2
v_call: TRBV29-1
cdr3_aa: SAAGATNYGYT

j_call: TRBJ1-5
v_call: TRBV11-2
cdr3_aa: ASSATENQPQH

j_call: TRBJ2-5
v_call: TRBV27
cdr3_aa: ASAPGTGQETQY

j_call: TRBJ2-5
v_call: TRBV4-1
cdr3_aa: ASSQNQDNRQETQY

j_call: TRBJ2-2
v_call: TRBV5-1
cdr3_aa: ASSLTGQNTGELF

j_call: TRBJ2-1
v_call: TRBV6-5
cdr3_aa: ASGTGGSYNEQF

j_call: TRBJ2-1
v_call: TRBV9
cdr3_aa: ASSVGSTFNEQF

j_call: TRBJ1-6
v_call: TRBV30
cdr3_aa: AWGVGGYNSPLH

j_call: TRBJ2-2
v_call: TRBV30
cdr3_aa: AWSYGGGELF

j_call: TRBJ2-1
v_call: TRBV4-2
cdr3_aa: ASSQADLLAEDNEQF

j_call: TRBJ2-1
v_call: TRBV4-2
cdr3_aa: ASSQFGGSREQF

j_call: TRBJ2-3
v_call: TRBV6-5
cdr3_aa: ASGLAGSTDTQY

j_call: TRBJ1-1
v_call: TRBV6-1
cdr3_aa: ASLRSQGNTEAF

j_call: TRBJ1-4
v_call: TRBV11-2
cdr3_aa: ASSSTGVATNEKLF

j_call: TRBJ1-1
v_call: TRBV11-1
cdr3_aa: ASSLRQGPEAF

j_call: TRBJ2-7
v_call: TRBV29-1
cdr3_aa: SGLQGADEQY

j_call: TRBJ1-2
v_call: TRBV19
cdr3_aa: ASSLGQGKNYGYT

j_call: TRBJ2-1
v_call: TRBV29-1
cdr3_aa: SVGTGKRNEQF